Sequencing of this T cell receptor beta chain was carried out in a study of blood T cell repertoires in COVID-19 (dated by TCRdb to the early 2020s). Regarding the research as a whole: Collaborator samples came from the United States, Italy and Spain and covered acute and convalescent phases of COVID-19. The prospective study material was composed of cDNA or gDNA derived from T cells, B-cell-depleted T cells, or PBMCs. Subjects who had been exposed to COVID-19, were actively infected with it, or had recovered from it provided the deeply sampled blood TCRbeta repertoires that made up the dataset. A freely available public database, intended as a resource for researchers studying the immune response to SARS-CoV-2, is where the repertoires were released. The samples were drawn from the first 160 participants of the ongoing ImmuneRACE study and from about 1,200 subjects provided by 6 global collaborators. Nearly every sample came with metadata listing a de-identified subject ID, COVID-19 status, age in years and sex. Where HLA class I and class II types were available, the types were taken from metadata supplied by the sample provider, not from assay-based typing. Results the study describes overall, beyond this receptor: The amount of clinical and demographic metadata varied by source and participant and was provided uncurated.

The germline V gene yields SQVTM for CDR1 and ANQGSEA for CDR2. Taken from cysteine to phenylalanine, the CDR3 has 16 residues. Of all the DNA, just the CDR3 is kept, 48 bases in frame from base 1. At the junction V is shortened by 2 bases and J by 1 base; bases outside the gene matches: 6. In the prospective study, participants were about 18 to 95 years old, resided in 24 geographic areas of the United States, and were enrolled through a virtual design. In the prospective study, cohorts were assigned on the basis of participant-reported clinical history obtained from a screening survey and a study questionnaire. Each participant in the prospective study had whole blood, serum and a nasopharyngeal or oropharyngeal swab collected by mobile phlebotomists. Participants in the prospective study had the option to provide additional blood draws and questionnaires over a 2-month period. Prospective study blood samples were shipped either frozen or at room temperature before DNA extraction.

TCRbeta CDR3 regions were amplified from genomic DNA using the immunoSEQ Assay, a bias-controlled multiplex PCR. On the authors' methods: Within the assay, amplification of reference gene primers was used to estimate how many nucleated cells each sample contained. To quantify the absolute abundance of each unique TCRbeta CDR3 rearrangement, sequence reads were collapsed and filtered. Productive Simpson clonality was computed per sample as the square root of Simpson's diversity index over productive rearrangements. Held by TCRdb, this immuneACCESS table contains in-frame sequences only and omits some clones. Under half of the omission traces to an unresolved V gene where checked; the cause of the rest is unknown. Clone size and V and J calls were adopted from that table, with D and trimming inferred from the DNA. The table for this sample lists about 81,000 clones; roughly 89% of them were counted only once. The ten largest clonotypes hold under 1.5% of the sample.

On this clone itself: The antigen this receptor binds is unknown. Base qualities are missing; no much larger clone stands one base away.

The clonotype was recovered from a woman aged 45-65 years with acute COVID-19. The chain was built from TRBV29-1 and TRBJ2-1, and 9 bases in between align with TRBD2. What was sequenced was PBMCs or T cells enriched from blood (not recorded which). The DNA sequence is given as TGCAGCGTTGAACCTCTTAGCGGGAGTTCCTACAATGAGCAGTTCTTC. It codes for CSVEPLSGSSYNEQFF.